The 11 T cell receptor beta chains below come from one sample, sequenced in a study of CD4 and CD8 cells across lung adenocarcinoma regions. TCRdb recomputed calls from the PCR reads with MiXCR, one row per CDR3 protein. Of tens of thousands of distinct CDR3 sequences listed, over 45% were seen once; the top ten hold around 50%. Material for sequencing was CD8+ T cells from the center of a lung tumor. Receptor source: a male donor with lung adenocarcinoma. The CD4 and CD8 labels of this study may be unreliable.

This clonotype has a count of ten or more. The gene calls are TRBV7-2 and TRBJ2-5; TRBD1 agrees at 8 bases. The V gene's germline CDR1 is SGHTA and CDR2 FQGNSA. This CDR3 spans 15 amino acids. J gave up 5 bases and V 0 bases, and 5 bases lay outside the gene matches. In DNA form, the CDR3 reads TGTGCCAGCAGCTTAGCCAGGGGGCGCGGGGAGACCCAGTACTTC. It is translated as CASSLARGRGETQYF.

As for this clonotype: Sequence at one end of the junction differs from germline and may be a read error. V and J are TRBV27 and TRBJ2-4, with TRBD2 matching over 7 bases. The germline CDR1 and CDR2 sequences are MNHEY and SMNVEV (reference sequence). CDR3 length: 14 residues. The CDR3 coding sequence is TGCGGCAGCGCGGGGGTGAGAGCCAAAGATATTCAGTACTTC. This encodes CGSAGVRAKDIQYF.

Of note for this clonotype: A junction boundary mismatches the germline segment, possibly from a read error. V usage is TRBV27 and J usage is TRBJ2-4; either TRBD1 or TRBD2 may fit D (5 bases each). Germline CDR1 MNHEY, CDR2 SMNVEV (reference sequence). The CDR3 is 16 residues long. DNA for the CDR3: TGTGCCAGCAGTGTATCGGGGCTGTTAGCCAAAGATACTCAGTACTTC. As protein: CASSVSGLLAKDTQYF.

The chain uses TRBV6-1 and TRBJ2-2, with a tentative D call TRBD1 (6 bases). The assigned J gene may be wrong: the sequence end matches TRBJ2-3 better. This CDR3 has 14 amino acids. The V gene's germline CDR1 is MNHNS and CDR2 SASEGT. The CDR3 DNA is TGTGCCAGCAGGCTACTACAGGGCACCGGTGAGCAGTATTTT. It codes for CASRLLQGTGEQYF.

The chain recombines TRBV5-1 with TRBJ2-1; D gene ambiguous. The J call may be in error: the DNA end matches TRBJ2-5 better. The CDR3 is 12 amino acids. Germline V lookup: CDR1 SGHRS, CDR2 YFSETQ. The chain's CDR3 is CASSLAGETQYF. The DNA of the CDR3 is TGCGCCAGCAGCTTGGCCGGGGAGACCCAGTACTTC.

Turning to this clonotype: The germline gene is not matched at one end of the junction; a read error may be the cause. The chain couples TRBV3-1 to TRBJ2-5; 14 bases agree with TRBD2. The germline V gene has CDR1 LGHDT and CDR2 YNNKEL (reference sequence). This CDR3 comprises 16 residues. This chain's CDR3 is CASSSGLAGGGDTQYF. The CDR3 region has the DNA TGTGCCAGCAGCTCAGGACTAGCGGGAGGCGGAGATACGCAGTACTTT.

This clonotype was recorded only once. The junction shows a germline mismatch at one end, possibly a read error. The V gene is TRBV11-1, the J gene TRBJ2-3; D tentatively fits TRBD1 or TRBD2 (5 bases each). This CDR3 has 16 amino acids. Looked up from germline, CDR1 is SGHAT and CDR2 is FQDESV (reference sequence). CDR3 DNA sequence: TGTGCCAGCAGCGCCGGGGCAATGAGAGCCAAAAATACGCAGTATTTC. This codes for CASSAGAMRAKNTQYF.

The chain combines TRBV7-2 with TRBJ1-2; D is unclear. The CDR3 extends over 14 amino acids. V was pared by 7 bases and J by 0 bases, with 12 bases between. CDR1 and CDR2 from the germline V gene are SGHTA and FQGNSA. The CDR3 loop is CASTDWASNYGYTF. Written as DNA, the CDR3 is TGTGCCAGCACTGATTGGGCATCTAACTATGGCTACACCTTC.

As to this clonotype: The junction differs from germline at one of its ends, possibly a read error. The chain joins TRBV6-1 to TRBJ2-2; the D gene is possibly TRBD2 (6 bases). Germline V gives CDR1 MNHNS, CDR2 SASEGT. This CDR3 spans 16 amino acids. Written as DNA, the CDR3 is TGTGCCAGCAGGAGCCCCCCTAGCGTAAGCACCGGGGAGCAGTTTTTT. Its translation is CASRSPPSVSTGEQFF.

This clonotype was found many times. This chain uses TRBV6-1 with TRBJ2-3; either TRBD1 or TRBD2 may supply D (5 bases each). The CDR3 is 14 residues long. The V end was cut by 6 bases, the J end by 1 base, with 11 bases between. Germline V gene data show CDR1 as MNHNS and CDR2 as SASEGT. The CDR3 protein is CASSGTYGTDTQYF. CDR3 DNA sequence: TGTGCCAGCAGCGGGACCTACGGCACAGATACGCAGTATTTT.

Only one count was recorded for this clonotype. This rearrangement joins TRBV7-2 to TRBJ2-4; possibly TRBD2 for D (6 bases). Germline V gene lookup returns CDR1 SGHTA and CDR2 FQGNSA. This CDR3 has 16 residues. Trimming took 3 bases from V and 0 from J, leaving 12 bases between them. This chain's CDR3 is CASSFSGVLAKNIQYF. The DNA for the CDR3 is TGTGCCAGCAGCTTTAGCGGAGTACTAGCCAAAAACATTCAGTACTTC.